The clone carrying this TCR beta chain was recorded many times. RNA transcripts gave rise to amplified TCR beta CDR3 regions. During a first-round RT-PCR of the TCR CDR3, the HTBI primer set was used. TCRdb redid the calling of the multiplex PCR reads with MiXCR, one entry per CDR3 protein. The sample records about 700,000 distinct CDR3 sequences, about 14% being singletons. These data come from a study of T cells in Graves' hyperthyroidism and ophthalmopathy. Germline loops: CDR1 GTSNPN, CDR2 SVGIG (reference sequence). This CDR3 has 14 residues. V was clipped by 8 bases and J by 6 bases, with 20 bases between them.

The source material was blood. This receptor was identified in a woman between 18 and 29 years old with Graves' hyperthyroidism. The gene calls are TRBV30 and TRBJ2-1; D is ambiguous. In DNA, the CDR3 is TGTGCCCGGGTGAAGTCCCCCTCGATCAATGAGCAGTTCTTC. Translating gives CARVKSPSINEQFF.